This paragraph reports one T cell receptor beta chain. Its antigen is as yet unknown. With a far larger clone one base away, a read error is the likely cause. Multiplex PCR, run in two rounds, amplified TCR beta CDR3 from genomic DNA. Round one of PCR was performed, and it used primers specific to each TRBV and TRBJ gene. TCRdb itself ran the multiplex PCR reads through MiXCR, one entry per CDR3 protein. Of some 15,000 distinct CDR3 sequences in the sample, more than 15% were seen once. This entry is derived from a study of prognosis after radiotherapy for stage I lung cancer. Whole-study results and caveats: Medians of roughly 10,000 versus 7,000 showed unique TCR clone counts falling after stereotactic body radiation therapy.

Specimen: PBMCs, collected before or after stereotactic body radiation therapy (not recorded which). The clonotype comes from a donor aged 50 or older with non-small cell lung cancer.

The CDR3 protein is CASSYSGGSSYNEQYF. The CDR3, as DNA: TGTGCCAGCAGTTACTCGGGGGGATCCTCCTACAATGAGCAGTACTTC. The rearrangement links TRBV6-5 to TRBJ2-7, with D possibly TRBD2 on 6 matching bases. The CDR3 is 16 amino acids. From germline, CDR1 is MNHEY and CDR2 SVGAGI. Trimming cost V 0 bases and J 7 bases, with 19 bases left between them.